This T cell receptor beta chain was identified in a study of T cell responses to AZD1222 COVID-19 vaccine. Study outcomes and limitations: The donor cohort was predominantly white British with a female majority, and clonal diversity may have been underestimated. Of spike-specific TCRs, nearly half reportedly target regions left unmutated in variants.

Looked up from germline, CDR1 is LNHDA and CDR2 is SQIVND (reference sequence). This CDR3 comprises 14 residues. Trimming shortened V by 3 bases and J by 3 bases, and 11 bases separated the two germline ends. Clones were read by immunoSEQ multiplex PCR, and TCRdb kept only the in-frame ones, dropping some. This sample carries some 99,000 clones, more than 70% of them seen once, and the ten largest clones take roughly 15%. For this clone: The target antigen is unknown.

This specimen consisted of peripheral blood, obtained 28 days after the second AZD1222 dose. The V and J genes are TRBV19 and TRBJ1-2, with D perhaps matching TRBD1 (6 bases). This clonotype was sampled from an adult who received the AZD1222 COVID-19 vaccine. The CDR3 sequence: CASSIQQGDYGYTF. CDR3 bases: TGTGCCAGTAGTATCCAACAGGGAGACTATGGCTACACCTTC.